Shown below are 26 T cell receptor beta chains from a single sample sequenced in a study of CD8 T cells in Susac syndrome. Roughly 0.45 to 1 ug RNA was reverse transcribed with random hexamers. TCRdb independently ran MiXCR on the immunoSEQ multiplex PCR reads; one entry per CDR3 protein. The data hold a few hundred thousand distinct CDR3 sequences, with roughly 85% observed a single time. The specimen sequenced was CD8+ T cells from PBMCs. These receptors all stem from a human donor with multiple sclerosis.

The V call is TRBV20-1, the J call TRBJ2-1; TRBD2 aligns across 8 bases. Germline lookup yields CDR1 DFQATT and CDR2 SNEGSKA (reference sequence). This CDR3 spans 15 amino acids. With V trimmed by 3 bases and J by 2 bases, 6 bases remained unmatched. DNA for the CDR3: TGCAGTGCTAGCGATCTAGCGGGCGCCTACAATGAGCAGTTCTTC. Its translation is CSASDLAGAYNEQFF.

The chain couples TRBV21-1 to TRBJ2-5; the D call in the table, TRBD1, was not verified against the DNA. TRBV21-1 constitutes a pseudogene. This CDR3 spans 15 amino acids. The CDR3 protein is CASFTGGEGQETQYF. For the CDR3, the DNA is TGTGCCAGTTTTACAGGGGGCGAAGGCCAAGAGACCCAGTACTTC.

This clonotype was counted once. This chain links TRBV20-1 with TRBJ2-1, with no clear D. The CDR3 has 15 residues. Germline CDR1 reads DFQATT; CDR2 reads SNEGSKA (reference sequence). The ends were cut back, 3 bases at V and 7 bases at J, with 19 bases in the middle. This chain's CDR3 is CSASHKTLLGNEQFF. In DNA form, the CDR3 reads TGCAGTGCTAGCCATAAGACGTTACTGGGGAATGAGCAGTTCTTC.

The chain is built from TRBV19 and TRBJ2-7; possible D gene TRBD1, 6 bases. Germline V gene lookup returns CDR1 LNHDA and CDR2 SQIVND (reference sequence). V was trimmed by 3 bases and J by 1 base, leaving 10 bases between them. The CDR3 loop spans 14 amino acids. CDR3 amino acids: CASSIRGRSYEQYF. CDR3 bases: TGTGCCAGTAGTATCAGGGGTCGATCCTACGAGCAGTACTTC.

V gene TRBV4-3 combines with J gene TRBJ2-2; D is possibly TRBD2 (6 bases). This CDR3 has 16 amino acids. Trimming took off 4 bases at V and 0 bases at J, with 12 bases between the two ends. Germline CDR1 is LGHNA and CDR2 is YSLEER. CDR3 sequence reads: CASSPRDFPNTGELFF. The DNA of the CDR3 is TGCGCCAGCAGCCCGCGGGACTTTCCGAACACCGGGGAGCTGTTTTTT.

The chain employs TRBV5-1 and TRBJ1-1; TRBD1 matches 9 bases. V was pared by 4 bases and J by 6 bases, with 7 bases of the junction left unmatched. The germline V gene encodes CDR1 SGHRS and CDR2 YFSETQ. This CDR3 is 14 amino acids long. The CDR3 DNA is TGCGCCAGCAGCCAGGGACAGGGAGGGCCTGAAGCTTTCTTT. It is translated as CASSQGQGGPEAFF.

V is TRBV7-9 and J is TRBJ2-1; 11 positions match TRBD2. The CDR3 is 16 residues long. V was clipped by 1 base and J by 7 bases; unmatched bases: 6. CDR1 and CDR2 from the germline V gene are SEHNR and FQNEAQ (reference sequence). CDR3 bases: TGTGCCAGCAGCTTAGGTACCCTAGCGGGGGGAAATGAGCAGTTCTTC. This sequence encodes CASSLGTLAGGNEQFF.

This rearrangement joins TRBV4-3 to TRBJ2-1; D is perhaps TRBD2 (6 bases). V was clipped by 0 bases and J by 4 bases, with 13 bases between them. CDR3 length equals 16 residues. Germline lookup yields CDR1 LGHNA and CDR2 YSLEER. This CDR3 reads CASSQDPGTPYNEQFF. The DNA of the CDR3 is TGCGCCAGCAGCCAAGACCCAGGGACTCCGTACAATGAGCAGTTCTTC.

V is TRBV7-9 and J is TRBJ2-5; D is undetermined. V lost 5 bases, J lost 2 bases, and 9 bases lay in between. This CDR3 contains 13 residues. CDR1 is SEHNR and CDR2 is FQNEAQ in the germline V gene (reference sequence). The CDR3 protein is CASSPPEQETQYF. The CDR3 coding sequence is TGTGCCAGCAGCCCCCCAGAACAAGAGACCCAGTACTTC.

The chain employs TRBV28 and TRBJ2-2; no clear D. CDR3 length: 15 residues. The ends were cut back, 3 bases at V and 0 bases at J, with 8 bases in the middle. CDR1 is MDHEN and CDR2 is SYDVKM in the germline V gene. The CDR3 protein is CASSLRLTNTGELFF. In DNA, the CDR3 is TGTGCCAGCAGTTTGAGACTTACGAACACCGGGGAGCTGTTTTTT.

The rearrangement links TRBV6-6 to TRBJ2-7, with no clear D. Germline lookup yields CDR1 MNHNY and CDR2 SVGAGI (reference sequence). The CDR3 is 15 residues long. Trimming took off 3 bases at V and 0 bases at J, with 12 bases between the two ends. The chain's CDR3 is CASSYESQHSYEQYF. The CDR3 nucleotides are TGTGCCAGCAGTTATGAGTCGCAGCACTCCTACGAGCAGTACTTC.

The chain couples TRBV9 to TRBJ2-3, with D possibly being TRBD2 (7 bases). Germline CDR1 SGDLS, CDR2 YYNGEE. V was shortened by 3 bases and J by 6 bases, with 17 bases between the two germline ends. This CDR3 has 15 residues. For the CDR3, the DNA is TGTGCCAGCAGCGCCGAGGGGGGACTAACCGATACGCAGTATTTT. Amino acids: CASSAEGGLTDTQYF.

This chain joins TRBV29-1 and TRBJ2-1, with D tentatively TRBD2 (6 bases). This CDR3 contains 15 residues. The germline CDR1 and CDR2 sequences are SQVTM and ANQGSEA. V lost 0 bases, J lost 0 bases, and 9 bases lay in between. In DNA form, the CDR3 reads TGCAGCGTTGAAGATGCGGGGCGCTCCTACAATGAGCAGTTCTTC. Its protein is CSVEDAGRSYNEQFF.

CDR3 protein: CASRGKPPGDSGANVLTF. Here the CDR3 DNA reads TGCGCCAGCAGGGGGAAACCGCCGGGTGACTCTGGGGCCAACGTCCTGACTTTC. This chain links TRBV4-3 with TRBJ2-6, with D unresolved. The germline V gene has CDR1 LGHNA and CDR2 YSLEER. Trimming stripped 6 bases from V and 0 bases from J, with 18 bases between. The CDR3 sequence is 18 residues long.

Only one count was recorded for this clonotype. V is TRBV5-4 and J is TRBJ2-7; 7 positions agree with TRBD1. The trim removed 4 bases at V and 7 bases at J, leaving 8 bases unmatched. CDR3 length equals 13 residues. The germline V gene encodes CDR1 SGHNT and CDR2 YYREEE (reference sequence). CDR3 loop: CASSGGTAREQYF. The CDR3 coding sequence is TGTGCCAGCAGCGGTGGGACAGCGAGGGAGCAGTACTTC.

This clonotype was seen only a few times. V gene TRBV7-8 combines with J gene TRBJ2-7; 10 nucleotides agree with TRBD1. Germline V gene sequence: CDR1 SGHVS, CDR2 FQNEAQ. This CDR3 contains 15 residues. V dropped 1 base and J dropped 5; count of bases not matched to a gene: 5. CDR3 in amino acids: CASSLVGTGAHEQYF. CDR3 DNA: TGTGCCAGCAGCTTAGTCGGGACAGGGGCCCACGAGCAGTACTTC.

The CDR3 DNA reads as TGCGCCAGCAGCCAAGAATTCGACAGGGGGCTTGTCTACGAGCAGTACTTC. Protein product: CASSQEFDRGLVYEQYF. The J gene is TRBJ2-7, the V gene TRBV4-3, with 10 positions matching TRBD1. The CDR3 covers 17 residues. With V trimmed by 0 bases and J by 3 bases, 8 bases remained unmatched. Germline V lookup: CDR1 LGHNA, CDR2 YSLEER.

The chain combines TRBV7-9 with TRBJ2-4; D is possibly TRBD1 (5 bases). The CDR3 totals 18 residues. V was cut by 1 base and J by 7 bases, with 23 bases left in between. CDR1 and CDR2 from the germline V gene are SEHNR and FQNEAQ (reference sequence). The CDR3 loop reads CASSLERGARGKGNIQYF. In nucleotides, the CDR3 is TGTGCCAGCAGCTTAGAGCGTGGGGCTAGGGGAAAAGGGAACATTCAGTACTTC.

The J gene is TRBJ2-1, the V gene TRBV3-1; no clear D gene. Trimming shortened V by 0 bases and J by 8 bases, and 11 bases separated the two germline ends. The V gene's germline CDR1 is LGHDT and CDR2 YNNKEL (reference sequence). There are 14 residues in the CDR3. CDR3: CASSQERFSDEQFF. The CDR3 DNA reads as TGTGCCAGCAGCCAAGAAAGATTTTCCGATGAGCAGTTCTTC.

The CDR3 DNA is TGTGCCAGCAGCCTAAGGGAGAGCGGGAGGGCCGTAGGAGATACGCAGTATTTT. Translating gives CASSLRESGRAVGDTQYF. The chain joins TRBV7-9 to TRBJ2-3, with TRBD2 identical over 10 bases. CDR3 length: 18 amino acids. The V segment lost 5 bases and the J segment 5 bases; nucleotides outside the gene matches: 16. The germline V gene encodes CDR1 SEHNR and CDR2 FQNEAQ (reference sequence).

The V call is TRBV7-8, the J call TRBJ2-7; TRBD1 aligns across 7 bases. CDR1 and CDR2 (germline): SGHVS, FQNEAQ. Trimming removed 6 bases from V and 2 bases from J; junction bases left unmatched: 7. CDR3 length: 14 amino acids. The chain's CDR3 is CASSWDRPPYEQYF. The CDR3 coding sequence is TGTGCCAGCAGTTGGGACAGACCGCCCTACGAGCAGTACTTC.

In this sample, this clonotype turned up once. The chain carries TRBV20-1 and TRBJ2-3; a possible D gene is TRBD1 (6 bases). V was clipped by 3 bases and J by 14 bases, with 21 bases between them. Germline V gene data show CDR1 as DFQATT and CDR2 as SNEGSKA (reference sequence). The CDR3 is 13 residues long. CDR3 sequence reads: CSASDWGPQDRYF. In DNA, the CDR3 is TGCAGTGCTAGTGACTGGGGGCCCCAGGATCGGTATTTT.

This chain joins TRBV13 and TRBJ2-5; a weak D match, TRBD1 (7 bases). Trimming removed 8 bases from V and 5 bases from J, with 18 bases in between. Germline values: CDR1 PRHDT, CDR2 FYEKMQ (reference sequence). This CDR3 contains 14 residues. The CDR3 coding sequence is TGTGCCAGCGCCCACCCAGGGGGAGGTGAGACCCAGTACTTC. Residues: CASAHPGGGETQYF.

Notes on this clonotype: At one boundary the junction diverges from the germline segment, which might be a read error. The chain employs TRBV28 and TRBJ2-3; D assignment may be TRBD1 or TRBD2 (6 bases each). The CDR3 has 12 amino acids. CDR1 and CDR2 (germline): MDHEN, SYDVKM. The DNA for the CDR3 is TGTGCCAGCAGTTTTGTGACAGGTCGGGAGATTTTT. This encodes CASSFVTGREIF.

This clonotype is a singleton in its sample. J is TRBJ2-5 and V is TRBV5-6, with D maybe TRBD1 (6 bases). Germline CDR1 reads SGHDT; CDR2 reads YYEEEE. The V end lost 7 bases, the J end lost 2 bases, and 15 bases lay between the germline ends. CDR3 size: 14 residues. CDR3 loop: CASGRDMTQETQYF. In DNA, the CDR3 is TGTGCCAGCGGTAGGGACATGACGCAAGAGACCCAGTACTTC.

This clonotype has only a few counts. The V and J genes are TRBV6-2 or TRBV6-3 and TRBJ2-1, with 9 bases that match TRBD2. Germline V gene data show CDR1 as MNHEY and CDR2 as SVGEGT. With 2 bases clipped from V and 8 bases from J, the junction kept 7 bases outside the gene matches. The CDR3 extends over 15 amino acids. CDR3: CASSYAGGPVDEQFF. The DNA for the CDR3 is TGTGCCAGCAGTTACGCGGGAGGGCCGGTCGATGAGCAGTTCTTC.